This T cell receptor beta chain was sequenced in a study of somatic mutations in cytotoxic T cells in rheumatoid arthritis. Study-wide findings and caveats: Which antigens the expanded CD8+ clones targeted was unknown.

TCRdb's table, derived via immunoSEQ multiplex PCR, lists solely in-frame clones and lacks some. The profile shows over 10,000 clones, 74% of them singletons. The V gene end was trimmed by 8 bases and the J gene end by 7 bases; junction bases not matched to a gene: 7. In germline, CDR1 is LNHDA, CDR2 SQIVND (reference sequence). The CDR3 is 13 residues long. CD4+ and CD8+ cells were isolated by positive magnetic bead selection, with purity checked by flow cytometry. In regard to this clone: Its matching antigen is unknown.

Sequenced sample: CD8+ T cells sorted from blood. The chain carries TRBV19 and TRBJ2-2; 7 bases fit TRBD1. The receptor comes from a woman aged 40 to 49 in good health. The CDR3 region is CASSQGDVGELFF. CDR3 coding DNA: TGTGCCAGTTCTCAGGGGGATGTCGGGGAGCTGTTTTTT.